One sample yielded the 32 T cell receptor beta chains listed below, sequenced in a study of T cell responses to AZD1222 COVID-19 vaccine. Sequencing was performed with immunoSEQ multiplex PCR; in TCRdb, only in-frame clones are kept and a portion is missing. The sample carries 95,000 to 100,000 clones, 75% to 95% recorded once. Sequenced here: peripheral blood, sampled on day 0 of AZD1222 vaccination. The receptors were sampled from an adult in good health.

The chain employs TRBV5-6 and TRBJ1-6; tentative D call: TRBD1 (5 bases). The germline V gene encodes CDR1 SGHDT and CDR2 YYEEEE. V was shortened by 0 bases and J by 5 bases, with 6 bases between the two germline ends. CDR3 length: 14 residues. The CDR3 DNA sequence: TGTGCCAGCAGCTTGGCAGGGAATAATTCACCCCTCCACTTT. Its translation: CASSLAGNNSPLHF.

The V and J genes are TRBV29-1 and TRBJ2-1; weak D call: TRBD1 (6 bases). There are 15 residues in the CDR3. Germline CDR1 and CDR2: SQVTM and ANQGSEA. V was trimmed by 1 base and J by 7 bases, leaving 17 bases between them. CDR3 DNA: TGCAGCGTTGAAGTTCGGCAGGGGATGGGAAATGAGCAGTTCTTC. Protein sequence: CSVEVRQGMGNEQFF.

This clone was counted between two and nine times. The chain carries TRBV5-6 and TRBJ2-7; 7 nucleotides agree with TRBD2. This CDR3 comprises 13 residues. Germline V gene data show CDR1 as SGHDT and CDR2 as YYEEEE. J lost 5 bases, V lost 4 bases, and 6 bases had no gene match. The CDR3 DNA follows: TGTGCCAGCAGCCCTGTGGGGGGGAACGAGCAGTACTTC. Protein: CASSPVGGNEQYF.

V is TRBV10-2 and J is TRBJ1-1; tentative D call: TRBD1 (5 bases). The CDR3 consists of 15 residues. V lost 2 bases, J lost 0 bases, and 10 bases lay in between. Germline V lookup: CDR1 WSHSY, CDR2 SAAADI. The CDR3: CASSERGDMNTEAFF. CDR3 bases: TGCGCCAGCAGTGAGAGGGGAGACATGAACACTGAAGCTTTCTTT.

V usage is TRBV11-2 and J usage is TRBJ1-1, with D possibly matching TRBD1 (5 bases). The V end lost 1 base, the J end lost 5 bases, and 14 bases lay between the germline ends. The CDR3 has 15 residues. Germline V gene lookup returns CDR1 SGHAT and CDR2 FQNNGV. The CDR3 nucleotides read TGTGCCAGCAGCTTAGGTTTGTTGGGGCGGACTGAAGCTTTCTTT. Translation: CASSLGLLGRTEAFF.

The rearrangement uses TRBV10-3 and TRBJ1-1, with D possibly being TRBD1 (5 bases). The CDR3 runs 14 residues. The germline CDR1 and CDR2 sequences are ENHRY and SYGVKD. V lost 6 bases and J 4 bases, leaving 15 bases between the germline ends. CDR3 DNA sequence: TGTGCCATCAGCCCCGGGGCCGGAGGCACTGAAGCTTTCTTT. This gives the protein CAISPGAGGTEAFF.

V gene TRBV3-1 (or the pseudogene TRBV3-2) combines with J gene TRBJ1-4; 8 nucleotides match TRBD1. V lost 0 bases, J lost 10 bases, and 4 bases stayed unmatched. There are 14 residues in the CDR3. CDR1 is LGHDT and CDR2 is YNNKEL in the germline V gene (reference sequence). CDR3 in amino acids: CASSQEGQVAKLFF. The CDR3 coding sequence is TGTGCCAGCAGCCAAGAGGGACAGGTCGCAAAACTGTTTTTT.

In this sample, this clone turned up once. The CDR3 reads CASSQDGNQPQHF. CDR3 in DNA: TGTGCCAGCAGCCAGGACGGAAATCAGCCCCAGCATTTT. The V gene is TRBV3-1 (or the pseudogene TRBV3-2), the J gene TRBJ1-5; no clear D gene. V shed 3 bases and J shed 4 bases, with 7 bases lying between them. The CDR3 loop spans 13 amino acids. Germline CDR1 LGHDT, CDR2 YNNKEL (reference sequence).

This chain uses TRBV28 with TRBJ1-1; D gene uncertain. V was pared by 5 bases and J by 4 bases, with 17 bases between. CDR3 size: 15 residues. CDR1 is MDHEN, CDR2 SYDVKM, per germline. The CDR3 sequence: CASSPPGQAGTEAFF. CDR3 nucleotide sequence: TGTGCCAGCAGTCCCCCCGGTCAGGCGGGCACTGAAGCTTTCTTT.

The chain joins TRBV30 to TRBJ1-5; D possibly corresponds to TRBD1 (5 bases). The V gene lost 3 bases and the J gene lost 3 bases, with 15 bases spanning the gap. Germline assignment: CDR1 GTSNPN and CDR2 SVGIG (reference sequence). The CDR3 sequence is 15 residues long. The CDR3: CAWSASGTANQPQHF. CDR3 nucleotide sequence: TGTGCCTGGAGCGCATCCGGGACGGCCAATCAGCCCCAGCATTTT. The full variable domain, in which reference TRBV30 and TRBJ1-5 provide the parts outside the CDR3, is SQTIHQWPATLVQPVGSPLSLECTVEGTSNPNLYWYRQAAGRGLQLLFYSVGIGQISSEVPQNLSASRPQDRQFILSSKKLLLSDSGFYLCAWSASGTANQPQHFGDGTRLSIL.

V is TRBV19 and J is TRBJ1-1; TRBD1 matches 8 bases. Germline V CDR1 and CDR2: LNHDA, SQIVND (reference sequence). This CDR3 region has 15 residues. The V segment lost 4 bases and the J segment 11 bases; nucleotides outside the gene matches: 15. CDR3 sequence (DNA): TGTGCCAGTAGTACAATCACAGGGGGTACACCCTTGGCTTTCTTT. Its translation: CASSTITGGTPLAFF.

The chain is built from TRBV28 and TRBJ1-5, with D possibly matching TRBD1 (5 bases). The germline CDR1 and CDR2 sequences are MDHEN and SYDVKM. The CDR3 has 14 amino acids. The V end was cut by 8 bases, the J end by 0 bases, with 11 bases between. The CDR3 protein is CASCKGLSNQPQHF. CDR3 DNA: TGTGCCAGCTGTAAGGGACTTAGCAATCAGCCCCAGCATTTT. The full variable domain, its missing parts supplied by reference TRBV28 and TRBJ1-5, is DVKVTQSSRYLVKRTGEKVFLECVQDMDHENMFWYRQDPGLGLRLIYFSYDVKMKEKGDIPEGYSVSREKKERFSLILESASTNQTSMYLCASCKGLSNQPQHFGDGTRLSIL.

The CDR3 DNA reads TGTGCCAGTAGTTCCCAGAGAACCCAAGAGACCCAGTACTTC. It yields the protein CASSSQRTQETQYF. The rearrangement uses TRBV19 and TRBJ2-5; the D is unclear. Germline assignment: CDR1 LNHDA and CDR2 SQIVND (reference sequence). The CDR3 is made up of 14 amino acids. Trimming removed 5 bases from V and 1 base from J, with 11 bases in between.

DNA of the CDR3: TGCGCCAGCAGCCACCGACCTTCGGAAGGCACAGATACGCAGTATTTT. Its protein is CASSHRPSEGTDTQYF. V is TRBV4-1 and J is TRBJ2-3, with unresolved D. Per germline, CDR1 MGHRA and CDR2 YSYEKL. The V and J ends lost 3 bases and 1 base respectively, with 14 bases between them. This CDR3 spans 16 amino acids.

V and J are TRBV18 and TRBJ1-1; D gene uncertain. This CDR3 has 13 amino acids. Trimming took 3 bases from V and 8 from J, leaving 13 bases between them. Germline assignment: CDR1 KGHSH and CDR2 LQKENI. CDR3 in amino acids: CASSPGEGQEAFF. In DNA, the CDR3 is TGTGCCAGCTCACCGGGCGAAGGTCAAGAAGCTTTCTTT. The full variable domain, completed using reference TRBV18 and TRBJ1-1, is NAGVMQNPRHLVRRRGQEARLRCSPMKGHSHVYWYRQLPEEGLKFMVYLQKENIIDESGMPKERFSAEFPKEGPSILRIQQVVRGDSAAYFCASSPGEGQEAFFGQGTRLTVV.

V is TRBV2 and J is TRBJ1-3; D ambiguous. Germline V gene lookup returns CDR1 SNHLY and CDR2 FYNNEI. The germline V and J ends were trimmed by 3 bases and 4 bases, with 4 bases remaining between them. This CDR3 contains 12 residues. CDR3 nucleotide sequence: TGTGCCAGCAGTGAGCGGGGAAACACCATATATTTT. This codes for CASSERGNTIYF.

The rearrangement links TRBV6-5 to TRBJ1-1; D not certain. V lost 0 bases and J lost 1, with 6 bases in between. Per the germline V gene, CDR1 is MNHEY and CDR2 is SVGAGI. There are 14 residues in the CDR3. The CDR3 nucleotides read TGTGCCAGCAGTTACTCTTGGGGGAACACTGAAGCTTTCTTT. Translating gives CASSYSWGNTEAFF.

The CDR3 bases are TGCGCCAGCAGCTTGAGCGCGCAGGTCGGGTTGAACACTGAAGCTTTCTTT. This sequence encodes CASSLSAQVGLNTEAFF. This chain links TRBV5-1 with TRBJ1-1; no clear D gene. The germline V gene has CDR1 SGHRS and CDR2 YFSETQ. Trimming took off 1 base at V and 0 bases at J, with 16 bases between the two ends. The length of the CDR3 is 17 residues.

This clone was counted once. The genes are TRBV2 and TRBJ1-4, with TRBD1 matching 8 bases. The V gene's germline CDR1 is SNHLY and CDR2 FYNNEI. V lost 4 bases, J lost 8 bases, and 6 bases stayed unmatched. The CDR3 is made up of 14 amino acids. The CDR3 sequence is CASSGRGLGEKLFF. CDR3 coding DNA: TGTGCCAGCAGTGGCAGGGGGCTGGGGGAAAAACTGTTTTTT.

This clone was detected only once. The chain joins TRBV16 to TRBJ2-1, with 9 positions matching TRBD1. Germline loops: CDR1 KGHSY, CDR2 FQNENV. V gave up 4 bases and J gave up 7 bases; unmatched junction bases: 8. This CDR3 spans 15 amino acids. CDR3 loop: CASSPWTGARNEQFF. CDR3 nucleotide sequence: TGTGCCAGCAGCCCGTGGACAGGGGCCAGGAATGAGCAGTTCTTC. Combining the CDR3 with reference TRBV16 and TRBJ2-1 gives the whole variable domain GEEVAQTPKHLVRGEGQKAKLYCAPIKGHSYVFWYQQVLKNEFKFLISFQNENVFDETGMPKERFSAKCLPNSPCSLEIQATKLEDSAVYFCASSPWTGARNEQFFGPGTRLTVL.

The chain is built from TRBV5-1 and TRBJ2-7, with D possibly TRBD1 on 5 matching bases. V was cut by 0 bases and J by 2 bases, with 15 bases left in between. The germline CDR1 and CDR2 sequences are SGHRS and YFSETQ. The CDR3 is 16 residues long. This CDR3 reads CASSLEEGAATYEQYF. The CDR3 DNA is TGCGCCAGCAGCTTGGAAGAAGGGGCAGCAACCTACGAGCAGTACTTC. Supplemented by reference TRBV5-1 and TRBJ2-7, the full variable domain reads KAGVTQTPRYLIKTRGQQVTLSCSPISGHRSVSWYQQTPGQGLQFLFEYFSETQRNKGNFPGRFSGRQFSNSRSEMNVSTLELGDSALYLCASSLEEGAATYEQYFGPGTRLTVT.

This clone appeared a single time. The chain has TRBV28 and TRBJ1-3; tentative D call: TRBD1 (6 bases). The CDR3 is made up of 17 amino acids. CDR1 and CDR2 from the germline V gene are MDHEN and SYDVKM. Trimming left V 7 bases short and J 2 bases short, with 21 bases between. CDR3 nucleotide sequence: TGTGCCAGCACCCCCGGGAGGGGGAGATCGGCTGGAAACACCATATATTTT. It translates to CASTPGRGRSAGNTIYF.

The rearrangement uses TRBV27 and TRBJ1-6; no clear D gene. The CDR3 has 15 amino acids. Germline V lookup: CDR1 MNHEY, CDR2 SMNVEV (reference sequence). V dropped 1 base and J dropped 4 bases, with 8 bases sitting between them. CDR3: CASSLWQPYNSPLHF. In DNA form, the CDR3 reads TGTGCCAGCAGTTTATGGCAGCCTTATAATTCACCCCTCCACTTT.

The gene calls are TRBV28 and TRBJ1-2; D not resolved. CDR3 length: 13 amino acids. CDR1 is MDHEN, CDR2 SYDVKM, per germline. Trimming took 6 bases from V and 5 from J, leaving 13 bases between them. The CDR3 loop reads CASSPRPQYGYTF. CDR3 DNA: TGTGCCAGCAGCCCCCGCCCTCAATATGGCTACACCTTC.

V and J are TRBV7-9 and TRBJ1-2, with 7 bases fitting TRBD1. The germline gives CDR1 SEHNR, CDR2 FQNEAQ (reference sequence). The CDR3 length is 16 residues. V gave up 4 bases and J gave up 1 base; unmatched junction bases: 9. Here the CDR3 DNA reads TGTGCCAGCAGCTCGGGAACCGGGACAGTTAACTATGGCTACACCTTC. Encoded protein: CASSSGTGTVNYGYTF. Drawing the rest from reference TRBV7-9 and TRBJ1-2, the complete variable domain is DTGVSQNPRHKITKRGQNVTFRCDPISEHNRLYWYRQTLGQGPEFLTYFQNEAQLEKSRLLSDRFSAERPKGSFSTLEIQRTEQGDSAMYLCASSSGTGTVNYGYTFGSGTRLTVV.

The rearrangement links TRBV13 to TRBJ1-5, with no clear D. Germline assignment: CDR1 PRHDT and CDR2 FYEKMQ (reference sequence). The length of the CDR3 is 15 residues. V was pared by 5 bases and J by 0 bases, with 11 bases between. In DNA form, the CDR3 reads TGTGCCAGCAGCCCAAGGACGGATAGCAATCAGCCCCAGCATTTT. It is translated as CASSPRTDSNQPQHF.

As DNA, the CDR3 is TGTGCCAGCAGCGAACCCCCTAACTATGGCTACACCTTC. This encodes CASSEPPNYGYTF. This chain uses TRBV5-4 with TRBJ1-2; the D is unclear. Germline assignment: CDR1 SGHNT and CDR2 YYREEE (reference sequence). V was trimmed by 4 bases and J by 0 bases, leaving 7 bases between them. This CDR3 comprises 13 residues.

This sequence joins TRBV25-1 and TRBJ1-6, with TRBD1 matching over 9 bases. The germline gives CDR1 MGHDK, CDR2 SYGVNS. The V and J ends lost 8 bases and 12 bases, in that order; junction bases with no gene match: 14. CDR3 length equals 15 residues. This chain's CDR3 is CASRLPGTGKVPLHF. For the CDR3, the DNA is TGTGCCAGCCGCCTCCCCGGGACAGGGAAGGTACCCCTCCACTTT.

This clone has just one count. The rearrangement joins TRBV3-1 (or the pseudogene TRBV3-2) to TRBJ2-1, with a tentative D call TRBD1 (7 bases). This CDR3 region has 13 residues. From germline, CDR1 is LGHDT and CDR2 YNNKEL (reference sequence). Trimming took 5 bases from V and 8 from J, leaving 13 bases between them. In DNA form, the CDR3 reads TGTGCCAGCAGCGGAGGGACAGAGGATGAGCAGTTCTTC. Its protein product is CASSGGTEDEQFF.

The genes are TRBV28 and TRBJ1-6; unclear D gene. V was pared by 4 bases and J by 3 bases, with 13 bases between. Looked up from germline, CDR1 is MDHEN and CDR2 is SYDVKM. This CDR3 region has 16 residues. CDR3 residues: CASSSPGADYNSPLHF. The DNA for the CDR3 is TGTGCCAGCAGTTCCCCGGGTGCCGACTATAATTCACCCCTCCACTTT.

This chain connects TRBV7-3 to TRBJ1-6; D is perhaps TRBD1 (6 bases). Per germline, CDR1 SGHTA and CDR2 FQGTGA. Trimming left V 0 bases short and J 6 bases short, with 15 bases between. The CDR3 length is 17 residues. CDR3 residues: CASSLTPRGPINSPLHF. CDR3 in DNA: TGTGCCAGCAGCTTAACCCCCCGGGGGCCGATTAATTCACCCCTCCACTTT. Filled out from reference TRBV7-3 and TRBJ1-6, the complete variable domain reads GAGVSQTPSNKVTEKGKYVELRCDPISGHTALYWYRQSLGQGPEFLIYFQGTGAADDSGLPNDRFFAVRPEGSVSTLKIQRTERGDSAVYLCASSLTPRGPINSPLHFGNGTRLTVT.

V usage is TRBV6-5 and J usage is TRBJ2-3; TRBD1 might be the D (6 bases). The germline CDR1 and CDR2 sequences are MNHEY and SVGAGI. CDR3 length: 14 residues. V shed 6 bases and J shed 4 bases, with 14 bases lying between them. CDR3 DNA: TGTGCCAGCAGCACAGGGTACCTGCCAGATACGCAGTATTTT. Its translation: CASSTGYLPDTQYF.